These T cell receptor beta chains were read from a single sample in a study of T cells of healthy individuals. MiXCR was run by TCRdb on the 5' RACE reads, yielding one entry per CDR3 protein. In the table there are 90,000 to 100,000 distinct CDR3 sequences, roughly 18% of which are singletons. The origin of the receptors is a human donor in good health. The CDR3 runs from the conserved cysteine through the conserved F or W. D genes are given only for firm matches. Clone size is not always given. Where it is, it says once, few, many or a class for expanded clones.

j_call: TRBJ1-1
d_call: -
v_call: TRBV20-1
clone_size: many
cdr3_length: 12
cdr3_aa: CSARTGNTEAFF
cdr3_nt: TGCAGTGCCAGGACGGGGAACACTGAAGCTTTCTTT

j_call: TRBJ2-1
d_call: -
v_call: TRBV7-3
clone_size: few
cdr3_length: 15
cdr3_aa: CASSPSRSSYNEQFF
cdr3_nt: TGTGCCAGCAGCCCTAGCAGAAGCTCCTACAATGAGCAGTTCTTC

j_call: TRBJ2-2
d_call: -
v_call: TRBV18
clone_size: many
cdr3_length: 16
cdr3_aa: CASSIRQVSDAGELFF
cdr3_nt: TGTGCCAGCTCGATCAGACAGGTTTCGGACGCCGGGGAGCTGTTTTTT

j_call: TRBJ1-3
d_call: -
v_call: TRBV10-3
clone_size: many
cdr3_length: 13
cdr3_aa: CAIMGDSGNTIYF
cdr3_nt: TGTGCCATCATGGGGGACTCTGGAAACACCATATATTTT

j_call: TRBJ1-2
d_call: -
v_call: TRBV3-1
clone_size: -
cdr3_length: 11
cdr3_aa: CATGGSHGYTF
cdr3_nt: TGTGCGACGGGGGGGAGCCATGGCTACACCTTC

j_call: TRBJ2-1
d_call: TRBD1
v_call: TRBV7-9
clone_size: many
cdr3_length: 15
cdr3_aa: CASSTTGGRYNEQFF
cdr3_nt: TGTGCCAGCAGCACAACAGGGGGCAGGTACAATGAGCAGTTCTTC

j_call: TRBJ1-6
d_call: -
v_call: TRBV2
clone_size: many
cdr3_length: 13
cdr3_aa: CASSSRVVSPLHF
cdr3_nt: TGTGCCAGCAGTTCGCGGGTGGTTTCACCCCTCCACTTT

j_call: TRBJ2-3
d_call: -
v_call: TRBV6-5
clone_size: -
cdr3_length: 14
cdr3_aa: CASKSGPNTDTQYF
cdr3_nt: TGTGCCAGCAAATCGGGACCAAACACAGATACGCAGTATTTT

j_call: TRBJ1-5
d_call: -
v_call: TRBV7-9
clone_size: -
cdr3_length: 14
cdr3_aa: CASSSERANQPQHF
cdr3_nt: TGTGCCAGCAGCTCAGAGAGGGCTAATCAGCCCCAGCATTTT

j_call: TRBJ1-1
d_call: TRBD1
v_call: TRBV20-1
clone_size: -
cdr3_length: 16
cdr3_aa: CSAYIRDRNRSTEAFF
cdr3_nt: TGCAGTGCTTATATCCGGGACAGGAATAGGAGCACTGAAGCTTTCTTT

j_call: TRBJ2-3
d_call: -
v_call: TRBV5-1
clone_size: many
cdr3_length: 15
cdr3_aa: CASSPGTSRRDTQYF
cdr3_nt: TGCGCCAGCAGCCCCGGGACCAGCAGGCGGGATACGCAGTATTTT

j_call: TRBJ2-5
d_call: -
v_call: TRBV11-2
clone_size: -
cdr3_length: 15
cdr3_aa: CASSLLKSGPETQYF
cdr3_nt: TGTGCCAGCAGCCTACTAAAAAGCGGACCAGAGACCCAGTACTTC

j_call: TRBJ1-2
d_call: TRBD1
v_call: TRBV7-2
clone_size: few
cdr3_length: 17
cdr3_aa: CASSLGGRGTGAYGYTF
cdr3_nt: TGTGCCAGCAGCTTAGGGGGAAGGGGGACAGGAGCCTATGGCTACACCTTC

j_call: TRBJ2-1
d_call: -
v_call: TRBV29-1
clone_size: -
cdr3_length: 14
cdr3_aa: CSGRQGSSYNEQFF
cdr3_nt: TGCAGCGGGCGCCAGGGAAGCTCCTACAATGAGCAGTTCTTC

j_call: TRBJ2-7
d_call: -
v_call: TRBV20-1
clone_size: few
cdr3_length: 10
cdr3_aa: CSARAGTLDF
cdr3_nt: TGCAGTGCTAGGGCGGGTACGCTGGACTTC

j_call: TRBJ2-1
d_call: -
v_call: TRBV4-1
clone_size: many
cdr3_length: 12
cdr3_aa: CASSPTYNEQFF
cdr3_nt: TGCGCCAGCAGCCCGACGTACAATGAGCAGTTCTTC

j_call: TRBJ1-5
d_call: -
v_call: TRBV10-3
clone_size: few
cdr3_length: 18
cdr3_aa: CAISEAQFVDDSNQPQHF
cdr3_nt: TGTGCCATCAGTGAGGCCCAATTTGTGGACGATAGCAATCAGCCCCAGCATTTT

j_call: TRBJ1-3
d_call: -
v_call: TRBV7-9
clone_size: few
cdr3_length: 14
cdr3_aa: CASSPKLLSNTIYF
cdr3_nt: TGTGCCAGCAGCCCAAAACTCCTCTCGAACACCATATATTTT

j_call: TRBJ2-7
d_call: -
v_call: TRBV28
clone_size: -
cdr3_length: 13
cdr3_aa: CASTVQGYYEQYF
cdr3_nt: TGTGCCAGCACCGTACAAGGTTACTACGAGCAGTACTTC

j_call: TRBJ2-2
d_call: -
v_call: TRBV6-2/TRBV6-3
clone_size: -
cdr3_length: 12
cdr3_aa: CATRGVAGELFF
cdr3_nt: TGTGCCACACGAGGAGTCGCCGGGGAGCTGTTTTTT

j_call: TRBJ2-4
d_call: -
v_call: TRBV7-9
clone_size: few
cdr3_length: 15
cdr3_aa: CAKQLRRVAKNIQYF
cdr3_nt: TGTGCCAAACAGCTTAGGCGAGTAGCCAAAAACATTCAGTACTTC

j_call: TRBJ1-5
d_call: TRBD1
v_call: TRBV20-1
clone_size: many
cdr3_length: 13
cdr3_aa: CSAPDRGNQPQHF
cdr3_nt: TGCAGTGCCCCGGACAGGGGCAATCAGCCCCAGCATTTT

j_call: TRBJ2-7
d_call: TRBD1
v_call: TRBV20-1
clone_size: -
cdr3_length: 12
cdr3_aa: CSASDRAYEQYF
cdr3_nt: TGCAGTGCCTCTGACAGGGCCTACGAGCAGTACTTC

j_call: TRBJ1-5
d_call: -
v_call: TRBV20-1
clone_size: few
cdr3_length: 13
cdr3_aa: CSARDRDNQPQHF
cdr3_nt: TGCAGTGCTAGAGACAGGGATAATCAGCCCCAGCATTTT

j_call: TRBJ1-2
d_call: -
v_call: TRBV28
clone_size: many
cdr3_length: 13
cdr3_aa: CASVGLGYYGYTF
cdr3_nt: TGTGCCAGCGTGGGGCTTGGCTACTATGGCTACACCTTC

j_call: TRBJ1-1
d_call: -
v_call: TRBV5-5
clone_size: many
cdr3_length: 14
cdr3_aa: CASSLVLAGTEAFF
cdr3_nt: TGTGCCAGCAGCTTGGTATTAGCTGGAACTGAAGCTTTCTTT